This T cell receptor (beta chain) was captured by sequencing in a study of T-cell memory formation after mild COVID-19. The TCR alpha and TCR beta cDNA libraries, bearing sample barcodes and UMIs, were generated by 5'RACE using constant-segment primers. TCRdb reprocessed the 5' RACE reads with MiXCR, giving one entry per CDR3 protein. Of 200,000 to 300,000 distinct CDR3 sequences in the sample, roughly a tenth were seen once. V was shortened by 0 bases and J by 2 bases, with 11 bases between the two germline ends. CDR3 size: 15 residues. Germline-derived CDR1 and CDR2 are SGHRS and YFSETQ. A remark on this clonotype: Its antigen is currently unknown.

Overall study results and limits: Confirmation was lacking for SARS-CoV-2 specificity of second-wave clones that peaked on day 37. Pre-infection memory contained some responding clones, which suggested that cross-reactive memory had joined.

The TCR comes from a man younger than 30 who had mild COVID-19 (a few samples of this study predate the infection). Cell type and time point are not known. Sequencing was carried out using PBMCs or a T cell subset sorted from them (not recorded which). This chain connects TRBV5-1 to TRBJ2-5; D is undetermined. Here the CDR3 DNA reads TGCGCCAGCAGCTTGGCCACGGCGGCACAAGAGACCCAGTACTTC. This codes for CASSLATAAQETQYF.